This T cell receptor (beta chain) came from a study of blood T cell repertoires in COVID-19. Study-wide context: Specimens from acute and convalescent COVID-19 originated in the United States, Italy and Spain.

TCRdb's copy holds only in-frame clones and misses some; the assay was immunoSEQ multiplex PCR. The sample holds about 270,000 clones, around 88% seen once. The receptor's source is an older woman with COVID-19, enrolled during active disease. Input material: peripheral blood.

The CDR3 loop is CASRPTGTRGAFF. CDR3 in DNA: TGTGCCAGCAGACCTACAGGTACCAGGGGAGCTTTCTTT. The rearrangement uses TRBV5-6 and TRBJ1-1, with TRBD1 as a possible D gene (6 bases). In germline, CDR1 is SGHDT, CDR2 YYEEEE. There are 13 residues in the CDR3. V was trimmed by 5 bases and J by 10 bases, leaving 18 bases between them.